This TCR beta chain was captured by sequencing in a study of blood T cells in healthy people across ages. Using a J-beta primer mix together with a sample-barcoded 5' primer, a second PCR was run for roughly 6 to 12 cycles. TCRdb re-called the 5' RACE reads with MiXCR, one entry per CDR3 protein. The sample lists fewer than 950,000 distinct CDR3 sequences, about 55% occurring once. The CDR3 has 15 residues. CDR1 is KGHSH and CDR2 is LQKENI in the germline V gene. The V and J ends lost 3 bases and 5 bases respectively, with 16 bases between them. Study-wide points: Comparison with aged donors showed that long-lived donors had more naive CD4+ cells and higher diversity. A roughly linear age-dependent decrease characterized TCR beta diversity per million T cells. When one million T cells were used, diversity estimates were thought to be underestimates.

Concerning this clonotype itself: As yet, its antigen is unknown.

Peripheral blood from each donor was collected in a volume of roughly 9.2 milliliters. The V and J genes are TRBV18 and TRBJ1-1; D is unresolved. Source material: blood. This receptor was taken from a man older than 75 in good health. Here the CDR3 DNA reads TGTGCCAGCTCACCGACCCCAAACCAGAGTACTGAAGCTTTCTTT. Residues: CASSPTPNQSTEAFF.